This T cell receptor beta chain is drawn from a study of a mutant IDH1 vaccine in newly diagnosed glioma (dated by TCRdb to about 2021). With respect to the entire study: Across visits V03 through V10, patients got a total of eight vaccinations, given in weeks 1, 3, 5, 7, 11, 15, 19 and 23. Vaccination began 4-6 weeks after radiotherapy alone, or alongside temozolomide cycles in the chemotherapy-containing groups. Of the approximately 29 treated patients, roughly 60% were male and about 40% were female, and a mean age of 40.4 years was recorded. Before enrollment, most patients had been given radiochemotherapy with temozolomide as standard therapy, while the rest had received either radiotherapy alone or temozolomide alone. Peripheral blood samples were drawn at six visits, namely V03 (baseline), V05, V07, V10, V12 and V13. For exploratory analyses, fewer than 30 treated patients had longitudinal TCRB deep sequencing done wherever samples were available. On the study overall, not on this receptor specifically: Pseudoprogression seemed to be unrelated to changes in the top peripheral T cell clonotypes found by TCRB sequencing. Across multiple MHC alleles, vaccine-induced immune responses were seen in approximately 93% of patients. It was noted by the authors that analyses of patient blood samples could not be reproduced owing to sample limitations. PBMC samples for TCRB deep sequencing were selected based on availability.

As regards this clone: What antigen it recognizes has not been identified. Per-base qualities were not stored, and no clone one base away is much larger.

The meaning of the sample's time point label: week 5, during vaccination. A 20-mer mutant IDH1 peptide at 300 micrograms in Montanide made up each vaccine dose, which was injected subcutaneously together with topical imiquimod. Newly diagnosed WHO grade 3 or 4 IDH1-mutant astrocytomas showing loss of nuclear ATRX were present in the donors. The samples were drawn from NOA16, a multicentre, single-arm, open-label phase I trial in Germany that tested a mutant IDH1 peptide vaccine in humans for the first time. Genomic DNA for TCRB sequencing was extracted from EDTA blood using the DNeasy Blood and Tissue Kit. The cysteine opens and the phenylalanine closes a CDR3 of 13 amino acids. Of the read, only the CDR3 DNA is kept; its 39 bases are in frame from base 1. Trimming removed 2 bases from V and 5 bases from J, leaving 9 bases between the germline ends. Looking up the germline V gene yields CDR1 KGHSH and CDR2 LQKENI.

The method behind the library was the immunoSEQ multiplex PCR assay. Rearranged TCR beta chain sequences were amplified with the hsTCRB Kit following the manufacturer's protocol. Sequencing of TCRB libraries was carried out on an Illumina MiSeq. Under the source paper's analysis protocol: The proprietary platform of the kit vendor was used for demultiplexing, trimming and gene mapping. Entries here come from immuneACCESS through TCRdb and include only in-frame sequences with V and J called. Some clones fail to appear in such tables; in the studies checked, an unresolved V gene covers under half of the shortfall, and the cause of the remainder is unknown. The V and J calls and the clone size are those of that table, but D and trimming were determined from the DNA. A total of 30,000 to 35,000 clones appear in this sample, roughly 80% of them only once. The ten largest clones capture 20% to 25% of the sample.

This clonotype was obtained from a man aged 30 to 39 with glioma. Sequencing used PBMCs, obtained from a glioma patient whose treatment included an IDH1 peptide vaccine. The rearrangement combines TRBV18 with TRBJ1-1; the D gene cannot be named for sure. CDR3 protein: CASSPESGTEAFF. DNA sequence: TGTGCCAGCTCACCAGAATCCGGGACTGAAGCTTTCTTT.